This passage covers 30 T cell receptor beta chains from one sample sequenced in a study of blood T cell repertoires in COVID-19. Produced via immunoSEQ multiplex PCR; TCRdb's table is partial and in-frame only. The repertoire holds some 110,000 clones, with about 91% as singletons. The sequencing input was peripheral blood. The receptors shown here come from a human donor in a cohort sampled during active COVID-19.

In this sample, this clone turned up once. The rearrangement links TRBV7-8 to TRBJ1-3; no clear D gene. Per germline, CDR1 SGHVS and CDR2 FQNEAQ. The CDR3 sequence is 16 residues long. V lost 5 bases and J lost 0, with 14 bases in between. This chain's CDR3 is CASSRRPPRSGNTIYF. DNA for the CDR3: TGTGCCAGCAGCCGGCGGCCGCCTCGCTCTGGAAACACCATATATTTT.

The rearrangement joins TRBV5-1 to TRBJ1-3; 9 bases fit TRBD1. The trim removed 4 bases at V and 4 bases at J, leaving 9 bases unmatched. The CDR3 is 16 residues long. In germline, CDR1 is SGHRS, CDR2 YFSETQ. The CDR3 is CASSHRTGEAGNTIYF. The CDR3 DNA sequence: TGCGCCAGCAGCCACCGGACAGGGGAAGCGGGAAACACCATATATTTT.

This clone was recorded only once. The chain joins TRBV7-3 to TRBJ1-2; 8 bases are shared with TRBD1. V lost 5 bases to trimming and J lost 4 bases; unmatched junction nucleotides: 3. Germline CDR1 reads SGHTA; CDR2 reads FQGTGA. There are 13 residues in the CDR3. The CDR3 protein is CASSDRGGYGYTF. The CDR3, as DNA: TGTGCCAGCAGCGACAGGGGAGGCTATGGCTACACCTTC.

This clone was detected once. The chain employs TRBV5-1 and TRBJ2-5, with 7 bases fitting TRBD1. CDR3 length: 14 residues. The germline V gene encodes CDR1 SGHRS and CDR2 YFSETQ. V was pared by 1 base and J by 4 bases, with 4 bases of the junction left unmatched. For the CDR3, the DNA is TGCGCCAGCAGCTTGTTAGGGGGCGCAGAGACCCAGTACTTC. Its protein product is CASSLLGGAETQYF.

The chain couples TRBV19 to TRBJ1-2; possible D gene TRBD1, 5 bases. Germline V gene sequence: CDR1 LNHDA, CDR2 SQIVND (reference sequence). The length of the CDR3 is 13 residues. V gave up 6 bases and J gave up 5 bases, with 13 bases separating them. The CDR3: CASSLGGTYGYTF. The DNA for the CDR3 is TGTGCCAGTAGCCTGGGGGGGACGTATGGCTACACCTTC.

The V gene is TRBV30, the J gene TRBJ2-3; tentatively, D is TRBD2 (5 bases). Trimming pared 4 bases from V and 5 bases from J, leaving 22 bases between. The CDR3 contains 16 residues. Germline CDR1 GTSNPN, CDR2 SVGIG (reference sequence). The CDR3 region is CAWTIPGAVLGDTQYF. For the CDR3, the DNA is TGTGCCTGGACCATCCCCGGAGCGGTCCTGGGAGATACGCAGTATTTT. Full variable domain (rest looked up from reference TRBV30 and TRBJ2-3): SQTIHQWPATLVQPVGSPLSLECTVEGTSNPNLYWYRQAAGRGLQLLFYSVGIGQISSEVPQNLSASRPQDRQFILSSKKLLLSDSGFYLCAWTIPGAVLGDTQYFGPGTRLTVL.

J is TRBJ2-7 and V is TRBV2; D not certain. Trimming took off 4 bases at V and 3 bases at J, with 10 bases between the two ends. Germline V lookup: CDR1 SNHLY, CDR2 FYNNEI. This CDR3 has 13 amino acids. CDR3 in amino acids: CASSGVQDYEQYF. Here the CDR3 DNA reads TGTGCCAGCAGTGGGGTTCAGGACTACGAGCAGTACTTC.

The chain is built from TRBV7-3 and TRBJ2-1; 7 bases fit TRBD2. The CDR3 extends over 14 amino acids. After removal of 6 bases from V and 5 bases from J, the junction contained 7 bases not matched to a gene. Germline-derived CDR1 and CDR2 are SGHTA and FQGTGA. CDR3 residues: CASRKTGGDNEQFF. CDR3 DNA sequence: TGTGCCAGCAGAAAAACGGGGGGAGACAATGAGCAGTTCTTC.

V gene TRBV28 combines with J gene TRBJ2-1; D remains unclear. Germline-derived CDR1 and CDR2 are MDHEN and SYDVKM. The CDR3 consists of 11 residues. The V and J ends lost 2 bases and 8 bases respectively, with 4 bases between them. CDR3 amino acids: CASSLRHEQFF. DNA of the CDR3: TGTGCCAGCAGTTTACGTCATGAGCAGTTCTTC.

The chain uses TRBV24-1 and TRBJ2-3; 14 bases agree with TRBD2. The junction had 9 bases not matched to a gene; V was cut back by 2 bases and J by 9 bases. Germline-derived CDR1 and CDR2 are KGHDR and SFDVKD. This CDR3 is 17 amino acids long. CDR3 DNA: TGTGCCACCAGTGATTCGACTAGCGGGGGGGGCCGCGAAACGCAGTATTTT. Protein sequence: CATSDSTSGGGRETQYF.

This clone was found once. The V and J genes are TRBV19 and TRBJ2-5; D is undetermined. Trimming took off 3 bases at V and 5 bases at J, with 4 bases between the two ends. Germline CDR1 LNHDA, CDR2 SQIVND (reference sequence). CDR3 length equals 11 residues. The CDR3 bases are TGTGCCAGTAGTATGGAGGAGACCCAGTACTTC. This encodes CASSMEETQYF.

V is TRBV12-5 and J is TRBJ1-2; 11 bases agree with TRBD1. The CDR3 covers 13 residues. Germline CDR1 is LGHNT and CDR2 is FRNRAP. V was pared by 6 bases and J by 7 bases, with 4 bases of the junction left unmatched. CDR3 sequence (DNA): TGTGCTAGTGGGGGACAGGGGGGCGGTGGCTACACCTTC. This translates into CASGGQGGGGYTF.

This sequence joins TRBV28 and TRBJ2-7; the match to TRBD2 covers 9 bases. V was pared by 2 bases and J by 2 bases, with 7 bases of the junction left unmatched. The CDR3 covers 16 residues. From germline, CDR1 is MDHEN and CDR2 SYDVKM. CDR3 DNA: TGTGCCAGCAGTTTAGGTATACTAGCGGGTCCCTACGAGCAGTACTTC. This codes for CASSLGILAGPYEQYF. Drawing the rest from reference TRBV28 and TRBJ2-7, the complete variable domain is DVKVTQSSRYLVKRTGEKVFLECVQDMDHENMFWYRQDPGLGLRLIYFSYDVKMKEKGDIPEGYSVSREKKERFSLILESASTNQTSMYLCASSLGILAGPYEQYFGPGTRLTVT.

CDR3 bases: TGTGCCAGCAGCCTCCAGGGGGCACAGGAGCAGCCCCAGCATTTT. Translation gives CASSLQGAQEQPQHF. The chain has TRBV28 and TRBJ1-5; 8 bases are a match to TRBD1. The J segment lost 7 bases and the V segment lost 6 bases, leaving 11 bases of the junction unmatched. The CDR3 consists of 15 residues. The germline gives CDR1 MDHEN, CDR2 SYDVKM.

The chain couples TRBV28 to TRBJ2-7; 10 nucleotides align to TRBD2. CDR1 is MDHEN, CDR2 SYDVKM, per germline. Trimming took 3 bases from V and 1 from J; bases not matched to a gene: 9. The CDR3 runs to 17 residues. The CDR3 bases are TGTGCCAGCAGTTTTGGGGGTGCTAGCGGGAGTTCCTACGAGCAGTACTTC. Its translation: CASSFGGASGSSYEQYF. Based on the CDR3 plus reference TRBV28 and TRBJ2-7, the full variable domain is DVKVTQSSRYLVKRTGEKVFLECVQDMDHENMFWYRQDPGLGLRLIYFSYDVKMKEKGDIPEGYSVSREKKERFSLILESASTNQTSMYLCASSFGGASGSSYEQYFGPGTRLTVT.

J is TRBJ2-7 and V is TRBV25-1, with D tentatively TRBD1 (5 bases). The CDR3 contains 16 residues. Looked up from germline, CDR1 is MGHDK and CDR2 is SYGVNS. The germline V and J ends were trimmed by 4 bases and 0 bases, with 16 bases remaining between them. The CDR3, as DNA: TGTGCCAGCAGTGCTTACCAGGGTGGTAGCTCCTACGAGCAGTACTTC. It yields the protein CASSAYQGGSSYEQYF.

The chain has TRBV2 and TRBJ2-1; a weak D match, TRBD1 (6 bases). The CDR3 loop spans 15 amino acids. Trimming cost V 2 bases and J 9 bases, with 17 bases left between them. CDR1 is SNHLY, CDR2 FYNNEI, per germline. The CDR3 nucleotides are TGTGCCAGCAGTGAATTGGGGGCCAAGTATAGTGAGCAGTTCTTC. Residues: CASSELGAKYSEQFF.

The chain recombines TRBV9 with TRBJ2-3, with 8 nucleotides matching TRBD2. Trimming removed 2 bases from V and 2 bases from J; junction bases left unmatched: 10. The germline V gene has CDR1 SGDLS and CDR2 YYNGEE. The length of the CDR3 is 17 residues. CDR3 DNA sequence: TGTGCCAGCAGCGTTGCGGGAGGAGGATTATACACAGATACGCAGTATTTT. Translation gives CASSVAGGGLYTDTQYF. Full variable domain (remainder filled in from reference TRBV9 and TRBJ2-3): DSGVTQTPKHLITATGQRVTLRCSPRSGDLSVYWYQQSLDQGLQFLIQYYNGEERAKGNILERFSAQQFPDLHSELNLSSLELGDSALYFCASSVAGGGLYTDTQYFGPGTRLTVL.

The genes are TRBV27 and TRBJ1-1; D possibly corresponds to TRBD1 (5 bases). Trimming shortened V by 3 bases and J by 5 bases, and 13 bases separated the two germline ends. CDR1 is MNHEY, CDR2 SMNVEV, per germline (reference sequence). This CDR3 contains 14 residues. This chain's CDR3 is CASSFLGTSTEAFF. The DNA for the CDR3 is TGTGCCAGCAGTTTCCTGGGGACTAGTACTGAAGCTTTCTTT.

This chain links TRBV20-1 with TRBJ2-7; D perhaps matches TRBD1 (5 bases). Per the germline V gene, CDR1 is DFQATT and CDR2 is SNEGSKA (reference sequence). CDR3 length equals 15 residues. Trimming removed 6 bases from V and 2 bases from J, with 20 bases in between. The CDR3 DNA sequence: TGCAGTGCCAGTCCTAGACAGCCCGCCCCCTACGAGCAGTACTTC. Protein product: CSASPRQPAPYEQYF.

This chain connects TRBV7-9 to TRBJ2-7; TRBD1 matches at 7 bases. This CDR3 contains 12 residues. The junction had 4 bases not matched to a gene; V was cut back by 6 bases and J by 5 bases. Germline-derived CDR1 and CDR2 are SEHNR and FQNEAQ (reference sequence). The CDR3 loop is CASSLGTDEQYF. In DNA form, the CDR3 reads TGTGCCAGCAGTCTGGGGACAGACGAGCAGTACTTC. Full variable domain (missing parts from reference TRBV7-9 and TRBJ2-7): DTGVSQNPRHKITKRGQNVTFRCDPISEHNRLYWYRQTLGQGPEFLTYFQNEAQLEKSRLLSDRFSAERPKGSFSTLEIQRTEQGDSAMYLCASSLGTDEQYFGPGTRLTVT.

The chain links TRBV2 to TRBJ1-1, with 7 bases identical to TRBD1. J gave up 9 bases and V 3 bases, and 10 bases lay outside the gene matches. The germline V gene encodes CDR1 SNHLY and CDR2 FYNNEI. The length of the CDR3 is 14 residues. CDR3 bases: TGTGCCAGCAGTGATCAACTAGAGGGGGCGAAAGCTTTCTTT. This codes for CASSDQLEGAKAFF.

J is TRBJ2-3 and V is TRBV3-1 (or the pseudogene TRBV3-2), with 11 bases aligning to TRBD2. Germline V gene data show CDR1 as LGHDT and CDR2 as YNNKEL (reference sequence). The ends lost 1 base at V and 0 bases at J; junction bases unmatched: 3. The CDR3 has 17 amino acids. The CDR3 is CASSQGTSGSSTDTQYF. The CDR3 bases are TGTGCCAGCAGCCAAGGGACTAGCGGGTCTAGCACAGATACGCAGTATTTT.

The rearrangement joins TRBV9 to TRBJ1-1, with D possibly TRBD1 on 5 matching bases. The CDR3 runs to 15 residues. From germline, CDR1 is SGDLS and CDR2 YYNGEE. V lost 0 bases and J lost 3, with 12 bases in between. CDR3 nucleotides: TGTGCCAGCAGCGTAGGACCAGGGCTGCACACTGAAGCTTTCTTT. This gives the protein CASSVGPGLHTEAFF.

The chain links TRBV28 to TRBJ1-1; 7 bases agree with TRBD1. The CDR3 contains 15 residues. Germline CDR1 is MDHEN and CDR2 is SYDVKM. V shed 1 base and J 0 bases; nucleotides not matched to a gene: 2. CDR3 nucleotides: TGTGCCAGCAGTTTATCGGACAGGATGAACACTGAAGCTTTCTTT. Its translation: CASSLSDRMNTEAFF.

Written as DNA, the CDR3 is TGTGCCACCAGTGATTCCGGGACAGGGAGTACTGAAGCTTTCTTT. Its translation: CATSDSGTGSTEAFF. V usage is TRBV24-1 and J usage is TRBJ1-1; TRBD1 aligns across 9 bases. The CDR3 loop spans 15 amino acids. After removal of 2 bases from V and 5 bases from J, the junction contained 5 bases not matched to a gene. Germline CDR1 KGHDR, CDR2 SFDVKD.

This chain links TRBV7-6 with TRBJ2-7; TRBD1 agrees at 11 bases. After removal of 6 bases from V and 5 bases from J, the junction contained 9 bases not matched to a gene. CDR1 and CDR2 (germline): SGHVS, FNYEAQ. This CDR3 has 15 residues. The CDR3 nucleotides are TGTGCCAGCAGTCTGGCCGGGACAGGGGGTAACGAGCAGTACTTC. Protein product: CASSLAGTGGNEQYF.

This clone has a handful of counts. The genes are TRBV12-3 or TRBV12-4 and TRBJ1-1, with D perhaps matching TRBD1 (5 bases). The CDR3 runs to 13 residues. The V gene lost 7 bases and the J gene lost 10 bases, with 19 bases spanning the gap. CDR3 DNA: TGTGCCAGCATCCAAGCAGGGATGGGTAGAGCTTTCTTT. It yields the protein CASIQAGMGRAFF.

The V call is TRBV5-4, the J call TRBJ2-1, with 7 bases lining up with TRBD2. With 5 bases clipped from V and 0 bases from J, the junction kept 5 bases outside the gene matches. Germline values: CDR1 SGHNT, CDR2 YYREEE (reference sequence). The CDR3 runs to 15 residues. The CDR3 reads CASRPLAVSYNEQFF. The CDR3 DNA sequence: TGTGCCAGCAGACCTCTAGCGGTCTCCTACAATGAGCAGTTCTTC.

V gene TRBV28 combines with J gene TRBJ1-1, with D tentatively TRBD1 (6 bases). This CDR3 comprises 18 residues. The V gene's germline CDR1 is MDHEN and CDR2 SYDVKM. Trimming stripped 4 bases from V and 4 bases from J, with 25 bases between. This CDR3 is CASSSVRGGDMGGTEAFF. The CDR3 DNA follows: TGTGCCAGCAGTTCCGTCCGGGGGGGCGATATGGGCGGCACTGAAGCTTTCTTT.